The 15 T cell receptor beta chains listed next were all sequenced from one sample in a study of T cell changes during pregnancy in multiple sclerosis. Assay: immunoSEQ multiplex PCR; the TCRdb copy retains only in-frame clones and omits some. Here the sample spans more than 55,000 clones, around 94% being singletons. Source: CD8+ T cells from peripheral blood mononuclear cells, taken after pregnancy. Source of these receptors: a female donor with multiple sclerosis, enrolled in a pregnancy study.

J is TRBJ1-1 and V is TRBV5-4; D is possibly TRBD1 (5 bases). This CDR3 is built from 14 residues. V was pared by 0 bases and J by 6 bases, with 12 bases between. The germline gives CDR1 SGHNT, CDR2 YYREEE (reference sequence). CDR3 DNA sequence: TGTGCCAGCAGCTTGGGGTTGGGGCTCCCTGAAGCTTTCTTT. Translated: CASSLGLGLPEAFF.

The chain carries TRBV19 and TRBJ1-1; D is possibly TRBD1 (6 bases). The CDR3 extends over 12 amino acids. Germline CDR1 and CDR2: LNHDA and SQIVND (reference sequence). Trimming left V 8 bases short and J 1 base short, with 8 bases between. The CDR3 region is CASLTGNTEAFF. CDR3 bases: TGTGCCAGTTTGACAGGGAACACTGAAGCTTTCTTT.

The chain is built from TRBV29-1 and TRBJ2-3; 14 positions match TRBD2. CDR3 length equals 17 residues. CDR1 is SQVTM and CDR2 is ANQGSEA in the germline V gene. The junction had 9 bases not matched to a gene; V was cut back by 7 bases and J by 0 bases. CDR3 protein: CSALGLAGVGSTDTQYF. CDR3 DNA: TGCAGCGCCTTGGGACTAGCGGGAGTGGGAAGCACAGATACGCAGTATTTT.

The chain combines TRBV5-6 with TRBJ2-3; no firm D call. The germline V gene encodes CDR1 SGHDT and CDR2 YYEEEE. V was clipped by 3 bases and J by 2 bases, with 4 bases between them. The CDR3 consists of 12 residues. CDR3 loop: CASSSLTDTQYF. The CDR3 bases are TGTGCCAGCAGCTCCCTCACAGATACGCAGTATTTT.

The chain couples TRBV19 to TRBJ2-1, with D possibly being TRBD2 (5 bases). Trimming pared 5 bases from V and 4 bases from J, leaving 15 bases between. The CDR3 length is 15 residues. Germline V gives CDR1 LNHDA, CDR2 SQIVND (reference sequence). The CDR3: CASSPPGGYYNEQFF. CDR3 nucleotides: TGTGCCAGTAGTCCCCCCGGCGGGTATTACAATGAGCAGTTCTTC.

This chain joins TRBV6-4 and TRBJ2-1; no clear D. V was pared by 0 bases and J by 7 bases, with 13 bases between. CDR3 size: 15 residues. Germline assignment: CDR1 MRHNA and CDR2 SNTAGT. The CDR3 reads CASSDSPPYSNEQFF. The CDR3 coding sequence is TGTGCCAGCAGTGACTCCCCCCCTTACAGTAATGAGCAGTTCTTC.

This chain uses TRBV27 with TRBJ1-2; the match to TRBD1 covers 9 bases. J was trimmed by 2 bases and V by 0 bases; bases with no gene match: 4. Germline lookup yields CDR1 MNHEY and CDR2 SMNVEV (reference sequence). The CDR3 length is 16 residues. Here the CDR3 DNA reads TGTGCCAGCAGTTTATCCGGGACAGGGAGAAACTATGGCTACACCTTC. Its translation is CASSLSGTGRNYGYTF.

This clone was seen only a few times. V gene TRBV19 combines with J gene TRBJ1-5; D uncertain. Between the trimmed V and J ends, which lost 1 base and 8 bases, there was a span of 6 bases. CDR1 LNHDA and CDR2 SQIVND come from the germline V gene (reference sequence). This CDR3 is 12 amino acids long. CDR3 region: CASSIGGKPQHF. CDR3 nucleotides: TGTGCCAGTAGTATAGGAGGAAAGCCCCAGCATTTT.

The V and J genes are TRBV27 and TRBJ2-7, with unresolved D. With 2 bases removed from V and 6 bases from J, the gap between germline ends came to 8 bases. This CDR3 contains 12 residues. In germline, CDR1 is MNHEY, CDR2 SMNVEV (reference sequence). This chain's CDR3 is CASSLLAGEQYF. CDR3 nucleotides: TGTGCCAGCAGTTTACTGGCAGGCGAGCAGTACTTC.

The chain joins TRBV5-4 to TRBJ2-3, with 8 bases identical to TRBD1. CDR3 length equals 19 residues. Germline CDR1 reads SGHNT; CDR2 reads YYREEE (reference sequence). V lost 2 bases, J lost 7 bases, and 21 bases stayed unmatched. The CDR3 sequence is CASSFDRGEDRFRSNTQYF. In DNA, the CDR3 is TGTGCCAGCAGCTTCGACAGGGGCGAGGACAGATTTCGCTCAAATACGCAGTATTTT.

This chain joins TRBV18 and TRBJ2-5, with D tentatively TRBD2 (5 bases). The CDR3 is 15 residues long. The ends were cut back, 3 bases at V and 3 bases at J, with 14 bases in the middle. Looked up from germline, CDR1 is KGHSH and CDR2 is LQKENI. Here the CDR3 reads CASSPSATGKETQYF. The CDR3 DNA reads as TGTGCCAGCTCACCGTCTGCCACCGGGAAAGAGACCCAGTACTTC.

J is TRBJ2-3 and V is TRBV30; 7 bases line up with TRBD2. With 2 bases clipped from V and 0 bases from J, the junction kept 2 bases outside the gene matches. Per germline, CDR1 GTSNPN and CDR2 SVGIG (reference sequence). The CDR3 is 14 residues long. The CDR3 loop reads CAWSLAASTDTQYF. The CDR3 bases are TGTGCCTGGAGTCTAGCGGCTAGCACAGATACGCAGTATTTT. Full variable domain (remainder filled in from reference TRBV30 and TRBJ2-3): SQTIHQWPATLVQPVGSPLSLECTVEGTSNPNLYWYRQAAGRGLQLLFYSVGIGQISSEVPQNLSASRPQDRQFILSSKKLLLSDSGFYLCAWSLAASTDTQYFGPGTRLTVL.

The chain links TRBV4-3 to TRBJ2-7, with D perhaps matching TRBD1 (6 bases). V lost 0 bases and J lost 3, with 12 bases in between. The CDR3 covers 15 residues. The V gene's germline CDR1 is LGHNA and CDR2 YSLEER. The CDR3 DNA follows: TGCGCCAGCAGCCAAGAAGGGACATTCAACTACGAGCAGTACTTC. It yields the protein CASSQEGTFNYEQYF.

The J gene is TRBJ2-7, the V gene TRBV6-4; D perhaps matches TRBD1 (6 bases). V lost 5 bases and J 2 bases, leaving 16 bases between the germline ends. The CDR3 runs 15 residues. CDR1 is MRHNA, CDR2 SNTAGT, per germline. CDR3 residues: CASSSRDTAPYEQYF. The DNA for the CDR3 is TGTGCCAGCAGTTCACGGGACACGGCACCCTACGAGCAGTACTTC.

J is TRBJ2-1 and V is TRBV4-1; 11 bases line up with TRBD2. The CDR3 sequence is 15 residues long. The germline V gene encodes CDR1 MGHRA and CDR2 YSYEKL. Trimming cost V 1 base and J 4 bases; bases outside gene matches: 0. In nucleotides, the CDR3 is TGCGCCAGCAGCCAAGTAGCGGGAGGGTACAATGAGCAGTTCTTC. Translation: CASSQVAGGYNEQFF.